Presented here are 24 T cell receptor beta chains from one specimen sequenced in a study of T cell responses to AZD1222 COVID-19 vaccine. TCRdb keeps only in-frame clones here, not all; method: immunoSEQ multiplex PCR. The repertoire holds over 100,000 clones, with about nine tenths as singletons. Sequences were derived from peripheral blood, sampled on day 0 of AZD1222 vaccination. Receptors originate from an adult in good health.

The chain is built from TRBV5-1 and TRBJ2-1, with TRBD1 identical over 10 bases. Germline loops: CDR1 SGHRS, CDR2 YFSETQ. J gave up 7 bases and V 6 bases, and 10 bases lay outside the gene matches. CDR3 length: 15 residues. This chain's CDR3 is CASNRPRDRGNEQFF. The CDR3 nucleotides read TGCGCCAGCAACCGCCCGCGGGACAGGGGAAATGAGCAGTTCTTC.

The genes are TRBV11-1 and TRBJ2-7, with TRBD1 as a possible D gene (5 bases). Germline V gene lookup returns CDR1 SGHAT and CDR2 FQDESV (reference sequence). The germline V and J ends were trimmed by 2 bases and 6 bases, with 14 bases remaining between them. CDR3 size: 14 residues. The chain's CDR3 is CASSLMAQGIEQYF. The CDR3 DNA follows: TGTGCCAGCAGCTTAATGGCCCAGGGAATCGAGCAGTACTTC.

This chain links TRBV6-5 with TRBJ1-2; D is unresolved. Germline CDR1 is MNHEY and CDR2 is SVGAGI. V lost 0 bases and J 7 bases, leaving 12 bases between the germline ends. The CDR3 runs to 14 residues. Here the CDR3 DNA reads TGTGCCAGCAGTTACTCGAGCTGGGATGGTGGCTACACCTTC. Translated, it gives CASSYSSWDGGYTF.

The chain's CDR3 is CASSIRLGNSYNEQFF. In nucleotides, the CDR3 is TGTGCCAGTAGTATTCGCCTAGGGAACTCCTACAATGAGCAGTTCTTC. J is TRBJ2-1 and V is TRBV19; D ambiguous. V gave up 3 bases and J gave up 0 bases, with 12 bases separating them. The length of the CDR3 is 16 residues. Germline V gives CDR1 LNHDA, CDR2 SQIVND (reference sequence).

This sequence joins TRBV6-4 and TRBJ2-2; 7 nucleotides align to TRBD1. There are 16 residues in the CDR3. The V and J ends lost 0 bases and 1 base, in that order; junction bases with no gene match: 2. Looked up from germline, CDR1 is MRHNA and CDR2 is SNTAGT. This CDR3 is CASSDSGTENTGELFF. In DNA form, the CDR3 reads TGTGCCAGCAGTGACTCCGGGACAGAGAACACCGGGGAGCTGTTTTTT.

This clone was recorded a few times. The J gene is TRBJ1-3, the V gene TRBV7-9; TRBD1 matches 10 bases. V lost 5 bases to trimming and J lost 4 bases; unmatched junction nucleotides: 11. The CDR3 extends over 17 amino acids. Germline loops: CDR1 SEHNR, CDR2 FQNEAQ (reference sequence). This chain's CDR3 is CASSILTGGRAGNTIYF. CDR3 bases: TGTGCCAGCAGCATACTGACAGGGGGCAGAGCCGGAAACACCATATATTTT.

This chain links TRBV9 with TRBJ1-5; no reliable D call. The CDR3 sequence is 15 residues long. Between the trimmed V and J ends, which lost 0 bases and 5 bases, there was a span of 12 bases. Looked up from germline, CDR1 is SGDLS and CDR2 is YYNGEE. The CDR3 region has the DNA TGTGCCAGCAGCGTAGGAGGCCAACTATATCAGCCCCAGCATTTT. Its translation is CASSVGGQLYQPQHF.

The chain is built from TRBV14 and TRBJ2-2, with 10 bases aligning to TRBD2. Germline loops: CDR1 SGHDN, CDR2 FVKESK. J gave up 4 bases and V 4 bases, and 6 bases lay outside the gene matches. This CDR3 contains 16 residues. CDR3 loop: CASSPLGTSVTGELFF. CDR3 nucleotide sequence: TGTGCCAGCAGCCCGTTGGGGACTAGCGTCACCGGGGAGCTGTTTTTT. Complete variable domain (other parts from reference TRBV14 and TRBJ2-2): EAGVTQFPSHSVIEKGQTVTLRCDPISGHDNLYWYRRVMGKEIKFLLHFVKESKQDESGMPNNRFLAERTGGTYSTLKVQPAELEDSGVYFCASSPLGTSVTGELFFGEGSRLTVL.

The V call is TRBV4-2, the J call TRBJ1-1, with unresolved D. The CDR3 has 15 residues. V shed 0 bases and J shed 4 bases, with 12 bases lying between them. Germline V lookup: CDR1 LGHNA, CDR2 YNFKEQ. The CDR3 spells CASSQDHPGSTEAFF. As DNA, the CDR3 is TGTGCCAGCAGCCAAGACCATCCGGGAAGCACTGAAGCTTTCTTT.

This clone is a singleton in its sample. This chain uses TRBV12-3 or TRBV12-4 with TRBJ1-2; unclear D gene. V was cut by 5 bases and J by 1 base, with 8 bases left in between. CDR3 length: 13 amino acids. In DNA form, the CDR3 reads TGTGCCAGCAGTCCTGACATTAACTATGGCTACACCTTC. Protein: CASSPDINYGYTF.

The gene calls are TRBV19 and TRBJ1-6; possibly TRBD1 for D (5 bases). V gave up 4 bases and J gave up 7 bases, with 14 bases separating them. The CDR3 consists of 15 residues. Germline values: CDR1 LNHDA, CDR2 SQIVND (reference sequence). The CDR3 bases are TGTGCCAGTAGTACCCTAGGGGTCGGGAATTCACCCCTCCACTTT. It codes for CASSTLGVGNSPLHF.

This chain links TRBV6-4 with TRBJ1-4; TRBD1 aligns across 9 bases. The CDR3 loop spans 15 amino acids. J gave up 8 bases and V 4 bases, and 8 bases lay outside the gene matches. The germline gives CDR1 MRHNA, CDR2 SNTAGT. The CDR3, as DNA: TGTGCCAGCAGTGGGGACAGGGCAATCGTAGAAAAACTGTTTTTT. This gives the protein CASSGDRAIVEKLFF.

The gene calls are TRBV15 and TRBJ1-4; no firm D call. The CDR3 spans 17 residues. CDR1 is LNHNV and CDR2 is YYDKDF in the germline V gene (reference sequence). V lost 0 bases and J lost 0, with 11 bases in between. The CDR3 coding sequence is TGTGCCACCAGCAGAGATAACCGAGTTGCAACTAATGAAAAACTGTTTTTT. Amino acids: CATSRDNRVATNEKLFF.

For the CDR3, the DNA is TGCGCCAGCAGCCAAGATGGGCCAGTCTCTGGGGCCAACGTCCTGACTTTC. Protein sequence: CASSQDGPVSGANVLTF. The V gene is TRBV4-3, the J gene TRBJ2-6; the D is unclear. Between the trimmed V and J ends, which lost 0 bases and 0 bases, there was a span of 9 bases. Germline lookup yields CDR1 LGHNA and CDR2 YSLEER. This CDR3 has 17 residues.

DNA of the CDR3: TGTGCCAGCAGCGCAAGTAGCTTGAACACTGAAGCTTTCTTT. This sequence encodes CASSASSLNTEAFF. This chain joins TRBV7-6 and TRBJ1-1; D is unclear. CDR1 is SGHVS, CDR2 FNYEAQ, per germline. Trimming left V 5 bases short and J 0 bases short, with 10 bases between. This CDR3 spans 14 amino acids.

The CDR3 DNA follows: TGTGCCACCAGCAGAGGGGGACAAAGCAATCAGCCCCAGCATTTT. Protein sequence: CATSRGGQSNQPQHF. This rearrangement joins TRBV15 to TRBJ1-5; tentatively, D is TRBD1 (6 bases). This CDR3 comprises 15 residues. The germline CDR1 and CDR2 sequences are LNHNV and YYDKDF (reference sequence). V lost 1 base and J 1 base, leaving 8 bases between the germline ends.

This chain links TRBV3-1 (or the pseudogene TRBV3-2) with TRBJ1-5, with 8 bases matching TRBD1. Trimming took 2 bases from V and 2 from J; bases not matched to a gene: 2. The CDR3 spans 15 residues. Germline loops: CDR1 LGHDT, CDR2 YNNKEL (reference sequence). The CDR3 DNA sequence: TGTGCCAGCAGCCAACAGGACAGGGGCAATCAGCCCCAGCATTTT. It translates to CASSQQDRGNQPQHF.

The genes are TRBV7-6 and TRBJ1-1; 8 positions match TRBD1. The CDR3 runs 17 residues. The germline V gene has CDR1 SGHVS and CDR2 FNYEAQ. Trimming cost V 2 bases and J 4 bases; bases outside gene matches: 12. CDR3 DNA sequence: TGTGCCAGCAGCTTATCCCCGACAGGGGAAAGGGGCACTGAAGCTTTCTTT. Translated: CASSLSPTGERGTEAFF. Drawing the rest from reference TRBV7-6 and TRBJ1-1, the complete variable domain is GAGVSQSPRYKVTKRGQDVALRCDPISGHVSLYWYRQALGQGPEFLTYFNYEAQQDKSGLPNDRFSAERPEGSISTLTIQRTEQRDSAMYRCASSLSPTGERGTEAFFGQGTRLTVV.

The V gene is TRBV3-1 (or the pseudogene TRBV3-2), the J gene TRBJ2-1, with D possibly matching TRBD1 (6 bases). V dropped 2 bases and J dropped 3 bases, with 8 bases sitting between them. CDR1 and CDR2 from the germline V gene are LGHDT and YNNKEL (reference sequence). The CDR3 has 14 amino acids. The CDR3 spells CASSQQGLYNEQFF. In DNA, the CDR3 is TGTGCCAGCAGCCAACAGGGGCTCTACAATGAGCAGTTCTTC.

CDR3 bases: TGTGCCAGCATCTCGGAGGGCGCGAACACCGGGGAGCTGTTTTTT. It is translated as CASISEGANTGELFF. The rearrangement links TRBV6-5 to TRBJ2-2; maybe TRBD2 (6 bases). The CDR3 is made up of 15 amino acids. V was pared by 7 bases and J by 0 bases, with 12 bases between. Germline lookup yields CDR1 MNHEY and CDR2 SVGAGI.

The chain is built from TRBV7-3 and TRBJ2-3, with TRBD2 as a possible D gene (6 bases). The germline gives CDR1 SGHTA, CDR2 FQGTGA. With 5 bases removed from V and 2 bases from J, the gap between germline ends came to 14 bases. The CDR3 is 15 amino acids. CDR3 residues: CASSQSGSYTDTQYF. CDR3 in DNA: TGTGCCAGCAGCCAAAGCGGGTCCTACACAGATACGCAGTATTTT.

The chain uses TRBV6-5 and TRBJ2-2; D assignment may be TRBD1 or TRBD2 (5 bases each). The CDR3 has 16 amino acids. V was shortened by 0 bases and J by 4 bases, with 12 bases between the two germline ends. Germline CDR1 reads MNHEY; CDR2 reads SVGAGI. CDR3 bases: TGTGCCAGCAGTTACTCCGGGACCGCGACCACCGGGGAGCTGTTTTTT. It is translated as CASSYSGTATTGELFF.

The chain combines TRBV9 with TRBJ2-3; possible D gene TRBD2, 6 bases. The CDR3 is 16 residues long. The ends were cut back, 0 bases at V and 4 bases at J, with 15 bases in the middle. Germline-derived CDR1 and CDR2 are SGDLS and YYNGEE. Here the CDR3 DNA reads TGTGCCAGCAGCGTAGGGGATGGTACGGGGGCAGATACGCAGTATTTT. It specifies CASSVGDGTGADTQYF.

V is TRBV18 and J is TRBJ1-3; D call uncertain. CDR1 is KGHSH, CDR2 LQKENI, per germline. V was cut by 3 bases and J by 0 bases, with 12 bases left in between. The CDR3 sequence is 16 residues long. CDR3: CASSPSRGPSGNTIYF. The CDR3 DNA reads TGTGCCAGCTCACCCTCGCGGGGTCCCTCTGGAAACACCATATATTTT.